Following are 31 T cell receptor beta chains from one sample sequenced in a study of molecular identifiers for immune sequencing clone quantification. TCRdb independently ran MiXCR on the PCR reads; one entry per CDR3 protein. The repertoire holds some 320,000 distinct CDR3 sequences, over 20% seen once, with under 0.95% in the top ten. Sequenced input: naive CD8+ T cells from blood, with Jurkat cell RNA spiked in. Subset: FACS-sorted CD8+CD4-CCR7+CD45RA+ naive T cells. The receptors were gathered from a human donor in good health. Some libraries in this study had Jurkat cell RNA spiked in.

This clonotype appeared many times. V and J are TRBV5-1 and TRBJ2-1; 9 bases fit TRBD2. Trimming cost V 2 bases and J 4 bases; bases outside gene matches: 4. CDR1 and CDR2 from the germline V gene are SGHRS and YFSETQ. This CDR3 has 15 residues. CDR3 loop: CASSFAGGPYNEQFF. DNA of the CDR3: TGCGCCAGCAGCTTTGCGGGGGGGCCGTACAATGAGCAGTTCTTC.

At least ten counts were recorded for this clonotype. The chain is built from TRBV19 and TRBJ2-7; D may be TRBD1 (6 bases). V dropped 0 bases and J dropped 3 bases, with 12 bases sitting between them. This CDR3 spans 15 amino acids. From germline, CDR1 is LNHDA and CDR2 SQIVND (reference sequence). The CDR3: CASSIETGKNYEQYF. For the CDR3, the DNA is TGTGCCAGTAGTATAGAAACAGGGAAGAACTACGAGCAGTACTTC. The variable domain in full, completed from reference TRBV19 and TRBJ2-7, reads DGGITQSPKYLFRKEGQNVTLSCEQNLNHDAMYWYRQDPGQGLRLIYYSQIVNDFQKGDIAEGYSVSREKKESFPLTVTSAQKNPTAFYLCASSIETGKNYEQYFGPGTRLTVT.

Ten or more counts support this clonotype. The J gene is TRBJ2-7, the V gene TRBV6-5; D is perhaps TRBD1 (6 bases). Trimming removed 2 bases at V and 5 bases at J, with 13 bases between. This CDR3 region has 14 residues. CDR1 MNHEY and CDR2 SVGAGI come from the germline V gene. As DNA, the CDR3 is TGTGCCAGCAGTTACGCTCCAGGGGCCCACGAGCAGTACTTC. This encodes CASSYAPGAHEQYF.

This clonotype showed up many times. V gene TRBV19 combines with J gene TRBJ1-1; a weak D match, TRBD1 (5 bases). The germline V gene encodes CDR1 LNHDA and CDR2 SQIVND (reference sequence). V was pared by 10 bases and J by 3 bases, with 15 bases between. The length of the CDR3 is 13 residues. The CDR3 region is CATDRGSHTEAFF. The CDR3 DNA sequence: TGTGCCACGGACCGGGGGTCCCACACTGAAGCTTTCTTT.

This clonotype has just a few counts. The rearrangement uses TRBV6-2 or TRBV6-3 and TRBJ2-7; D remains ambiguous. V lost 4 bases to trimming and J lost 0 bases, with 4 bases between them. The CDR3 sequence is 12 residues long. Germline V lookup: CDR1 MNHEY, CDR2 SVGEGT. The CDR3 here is CASSSLSYEQYF. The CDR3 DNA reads TGTGCCAGCAGTTCTCTCTCCTACGAGCAGTACTTC.

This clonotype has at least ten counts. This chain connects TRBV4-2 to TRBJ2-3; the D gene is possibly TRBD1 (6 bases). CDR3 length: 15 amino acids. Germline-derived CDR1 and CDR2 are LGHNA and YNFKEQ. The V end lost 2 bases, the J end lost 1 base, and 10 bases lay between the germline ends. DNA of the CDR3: TGTGCCAGCAGCCAACTTCACAGGGGCACAGATACGCAGTATTTT. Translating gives CASSQLHRGTDTQYF.

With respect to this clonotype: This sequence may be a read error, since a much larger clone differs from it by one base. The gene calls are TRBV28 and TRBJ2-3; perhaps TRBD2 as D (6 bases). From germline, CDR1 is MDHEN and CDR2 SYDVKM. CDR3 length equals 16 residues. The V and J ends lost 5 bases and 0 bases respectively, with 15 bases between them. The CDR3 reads CASSIPSGLSTDTQYF. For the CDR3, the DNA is TGTGCCAGCAGTATTCCCAGCGGGCTTAGCACAGATACGCAGTATTTT. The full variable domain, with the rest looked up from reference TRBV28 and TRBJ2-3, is DVKVTQSSRYLVKRTGEKVFLECVQDMDHENMFWYRQDPGLGLRLIYFSYDVKMKEKGDIPEGYSVSREKKERFSLILESASTNQTSMYLCASSIPSGLSTDTQYFGPGTRLTVL.

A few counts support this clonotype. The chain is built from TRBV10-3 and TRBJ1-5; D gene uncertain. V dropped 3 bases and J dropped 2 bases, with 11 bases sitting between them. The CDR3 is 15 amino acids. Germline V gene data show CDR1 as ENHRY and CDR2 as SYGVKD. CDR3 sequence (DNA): TGTGCCATCAGTGATGTGAGGTCTGGCAATCAGCCCCAGCATTTT. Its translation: CAISDVRSGNQPQHF.

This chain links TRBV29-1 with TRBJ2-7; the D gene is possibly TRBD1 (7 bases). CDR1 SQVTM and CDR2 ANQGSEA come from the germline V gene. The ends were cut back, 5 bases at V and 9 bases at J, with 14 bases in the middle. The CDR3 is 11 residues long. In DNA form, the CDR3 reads TGCAGCGTTCCCAGGGGGGACGGGCAGTACTTC. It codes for CSVPRGDGQYF.

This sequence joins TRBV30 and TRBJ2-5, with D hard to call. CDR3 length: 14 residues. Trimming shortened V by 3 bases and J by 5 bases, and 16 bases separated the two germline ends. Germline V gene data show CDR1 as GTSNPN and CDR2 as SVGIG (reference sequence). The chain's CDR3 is CAWSSGTAVETQYF. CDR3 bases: TGTGCCTGGAGCTCCGGAACGGCCGTTGAGACCCAGTACTTC.

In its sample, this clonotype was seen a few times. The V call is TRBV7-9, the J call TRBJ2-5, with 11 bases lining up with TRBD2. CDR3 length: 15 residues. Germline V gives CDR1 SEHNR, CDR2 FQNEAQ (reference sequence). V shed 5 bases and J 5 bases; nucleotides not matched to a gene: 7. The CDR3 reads CASSLASGGLETQYF. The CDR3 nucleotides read TGTGCCAGCAGCCTCGCTAGCGGGGGGTTGGAGACCCAGTACTTC. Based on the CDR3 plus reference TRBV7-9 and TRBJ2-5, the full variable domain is DTGVSQNPRHKITKRGQNVTFRCDPISEHNRLYWYRQTLGQGPEFLTYFQNEAQLEKSRLLSDRFSAERPKGSFSTLEIQRTEQGDSAMYLCASSLASGGLETQYFGPGTRLLVL.

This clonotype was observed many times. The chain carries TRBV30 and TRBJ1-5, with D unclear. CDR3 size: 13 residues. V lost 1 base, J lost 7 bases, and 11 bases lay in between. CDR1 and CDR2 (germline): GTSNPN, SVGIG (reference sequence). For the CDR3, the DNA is TGTGCCTGGAGTGGTGGGCCGGGGCAGCCCCAGCATTTT. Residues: CAWSGGPGQPQHF.

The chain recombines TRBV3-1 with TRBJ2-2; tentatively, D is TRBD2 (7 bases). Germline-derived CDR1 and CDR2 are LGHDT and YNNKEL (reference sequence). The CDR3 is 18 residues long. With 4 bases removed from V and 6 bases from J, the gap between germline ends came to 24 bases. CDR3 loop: CASSLIPHWGGASGELFF. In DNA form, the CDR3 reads TGTGCCAGCAGCCTCATCCCCCACTGGGGGGGGGCGTCCGGGGAGCTGTTTTTT.

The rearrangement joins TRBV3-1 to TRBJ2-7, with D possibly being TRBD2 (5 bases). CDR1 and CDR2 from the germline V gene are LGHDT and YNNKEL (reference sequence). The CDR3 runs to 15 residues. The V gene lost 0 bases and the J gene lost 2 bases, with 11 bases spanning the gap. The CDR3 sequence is CASSQELGGPYEQYF. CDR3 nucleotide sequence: TGTGCCAGCAGCCAAGAATTGGGCGGGCCCTACGAGCAGTACTTC.

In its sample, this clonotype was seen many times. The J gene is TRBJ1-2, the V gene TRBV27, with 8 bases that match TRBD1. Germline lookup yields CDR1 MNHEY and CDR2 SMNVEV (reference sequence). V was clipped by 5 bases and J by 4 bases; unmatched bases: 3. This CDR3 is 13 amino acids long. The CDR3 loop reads CASSQGTGYGYTF. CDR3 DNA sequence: TGTGCCAGCAGTCAAGGGACAGGCTATGGCTACACCTTC.

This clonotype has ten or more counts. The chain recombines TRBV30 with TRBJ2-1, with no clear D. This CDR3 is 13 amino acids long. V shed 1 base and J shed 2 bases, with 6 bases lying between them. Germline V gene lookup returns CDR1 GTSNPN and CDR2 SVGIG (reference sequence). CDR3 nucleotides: TGTGCCTGGAGTGATCTGACCTACAATGAGCAGTTCTTC. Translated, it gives CAWSDLTYNEQFF.

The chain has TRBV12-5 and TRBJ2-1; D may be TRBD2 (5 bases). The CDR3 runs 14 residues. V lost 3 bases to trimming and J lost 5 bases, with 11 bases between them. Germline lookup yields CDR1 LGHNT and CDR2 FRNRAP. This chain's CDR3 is CASGFSLGDNEQFF. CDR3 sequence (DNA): TGTGCTAGTGGTTTCTCACTAGGAGACAATGAGCAGTTCTTC.

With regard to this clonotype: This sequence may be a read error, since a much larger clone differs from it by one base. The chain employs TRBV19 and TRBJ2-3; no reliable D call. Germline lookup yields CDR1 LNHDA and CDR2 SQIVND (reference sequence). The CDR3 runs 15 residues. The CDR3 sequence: CVSSISDARPDTQYF. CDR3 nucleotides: TGTGTCAGTAGTATATCTGACGCCAGGCCGGATACGCAGTATTTT.

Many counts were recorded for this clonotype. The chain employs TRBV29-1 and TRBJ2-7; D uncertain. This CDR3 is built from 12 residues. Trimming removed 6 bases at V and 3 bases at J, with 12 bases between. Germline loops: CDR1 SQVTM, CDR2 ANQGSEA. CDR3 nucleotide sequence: TGCAGCGTCCCCGGGTCTCACTACGAGCAGTACTTC. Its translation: CSVPGSHYEQYF.

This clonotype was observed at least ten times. The CDR3 nucleotides are TGCGCCAGCAGACCATACTCCTCCGGGACGGCGAATTCACCCCTCCACTTT. Its translation: CASRPYSSGTANSPLHF. The rearrangement joins TRBV23-1 to TRBJ1-6, with D possibly matching TRBD1 (5 bases). TRBV23-1 is an open reading frame, and its role is uncertain. The length of the CDR3 is 17 residues. The ends were cut back, 6 bases at V and 7 bases at J, with 22 bases in the middle.

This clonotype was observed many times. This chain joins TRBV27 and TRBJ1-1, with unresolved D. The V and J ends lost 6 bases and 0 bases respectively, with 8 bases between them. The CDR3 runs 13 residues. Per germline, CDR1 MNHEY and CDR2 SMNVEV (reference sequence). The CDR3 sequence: CASRWAVNTEAFF. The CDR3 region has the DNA TGTGCCAGCAGATGGGCTGTGAACACTGAAGCTTTCTTT.

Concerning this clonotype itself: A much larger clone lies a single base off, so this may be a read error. The CDR3 protein is CSAGDKNRGLSGTEAFF. In DNA form, the CDR3 reads TGCAGTGCTGGAGACAAAAACAGGGGGCTCTCGGGGACTGAAGCTTTCTTT. This chain links TRBV20-1 with TRBJ1-1; TRBD1 matches at 9 bases. Per germline, CDR1 DFQATT and CDR2 SNEGSKA (reference sequence). The CDR3 loop spans 17 amino acids.

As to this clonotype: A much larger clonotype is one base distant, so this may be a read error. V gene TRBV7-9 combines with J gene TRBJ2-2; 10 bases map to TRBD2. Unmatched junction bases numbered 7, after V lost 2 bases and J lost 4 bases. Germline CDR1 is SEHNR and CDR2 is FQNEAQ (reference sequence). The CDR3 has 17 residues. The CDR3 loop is CASSLRASGGATGELFF. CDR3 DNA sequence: TGTGCCAGCAGCTTAAGAGCTAGCGGGGGTGCCACCGGGGAGCTGTTTTTT.

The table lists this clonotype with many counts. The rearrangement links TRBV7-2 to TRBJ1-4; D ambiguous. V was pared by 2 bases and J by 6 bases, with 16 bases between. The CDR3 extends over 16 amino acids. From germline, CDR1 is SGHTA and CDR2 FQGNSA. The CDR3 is CASSLPIGREDEKLFF. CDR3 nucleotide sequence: TGTGCCAGCAGCTTACCCATCGGGAGGGAGGATGAAAAACTGTTTTTT.

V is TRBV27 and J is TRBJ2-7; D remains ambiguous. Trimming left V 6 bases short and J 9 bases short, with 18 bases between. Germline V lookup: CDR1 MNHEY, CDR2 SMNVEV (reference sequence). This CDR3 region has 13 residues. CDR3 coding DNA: TGTGCCAGCAGCACGTGGGTAAACCACGGGCAGTACTTC. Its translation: CASSTWVNHGQYF.

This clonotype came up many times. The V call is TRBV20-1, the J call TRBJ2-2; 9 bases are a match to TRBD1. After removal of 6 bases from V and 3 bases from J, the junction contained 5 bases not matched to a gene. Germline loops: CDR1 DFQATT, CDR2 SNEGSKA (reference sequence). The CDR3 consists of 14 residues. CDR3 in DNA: TGCAGTGCCACAGGGGGCAGGTACACCGGGGAGCTGTTTTTT. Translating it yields CSATGGRYTGELFF.

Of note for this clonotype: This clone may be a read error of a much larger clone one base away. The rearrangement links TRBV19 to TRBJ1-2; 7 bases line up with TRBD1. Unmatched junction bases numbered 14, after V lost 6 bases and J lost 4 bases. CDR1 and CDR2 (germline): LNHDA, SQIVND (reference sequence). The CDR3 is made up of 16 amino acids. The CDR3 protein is CASRARQGIIPYGYTF. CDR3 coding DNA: TGTGCCAGTAGAGCTCGACAGGGTATCATCCCCTATGGCTACACCTTC.

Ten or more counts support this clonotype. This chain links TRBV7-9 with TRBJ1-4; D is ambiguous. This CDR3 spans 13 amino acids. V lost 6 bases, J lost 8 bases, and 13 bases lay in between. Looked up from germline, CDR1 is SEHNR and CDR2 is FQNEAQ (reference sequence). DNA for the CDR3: TGTGCCAGCAGTCCAACGGGTAACGAAAAACTGTTTTTT. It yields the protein CASSPTGNEKLFF.

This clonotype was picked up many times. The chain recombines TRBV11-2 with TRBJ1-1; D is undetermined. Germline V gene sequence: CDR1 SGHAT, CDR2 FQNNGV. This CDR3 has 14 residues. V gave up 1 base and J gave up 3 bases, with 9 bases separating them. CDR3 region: CASSLVGSDTEAFF. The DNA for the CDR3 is TGTGCCAGCAGCTTAGTAGGGAGTGACACTGAAGCTTTCTTT.

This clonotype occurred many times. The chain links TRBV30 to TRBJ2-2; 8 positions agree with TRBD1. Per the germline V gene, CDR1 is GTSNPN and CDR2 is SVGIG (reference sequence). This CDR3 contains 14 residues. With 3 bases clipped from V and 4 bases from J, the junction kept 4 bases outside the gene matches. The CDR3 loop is CAWRTGAGTGELFF. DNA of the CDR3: TGTGCCTGGAGGACAGGGGCGGGCACCGGGGAGCTGTTTTTT.

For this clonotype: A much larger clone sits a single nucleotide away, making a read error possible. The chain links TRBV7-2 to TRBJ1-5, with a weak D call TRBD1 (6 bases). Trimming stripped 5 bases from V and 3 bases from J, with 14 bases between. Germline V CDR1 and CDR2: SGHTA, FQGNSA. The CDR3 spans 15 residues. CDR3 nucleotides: TGTGCCAGCAGCATAGGGGGAGAAATCAATCAGCCCCAGCATTTT. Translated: CASSIGGEINQPQHF.